Sequencing of this TCR beta chain was carried out in a study of T cell responses to AZD1222 COVID-19 vaccine. Overall study context: Combined were second doses at about 4 or about 12 weeks. Findings of the study overall: Seropositive AZD1222 recipients at baseline numbered only five or six.

About this clone itself: Its target is not known.

Using immunoSEQ multiplex PCR, the repertoire was profiled, and TCRdb retains in-frame clones only, with some absent. The top ten hold 7.5% to 9.5% of the sample, which has tens of thousands of clones, about 88% seen once. The specimen comprised peripheral blood, sampled on day 0 of AZD1222 vaccination. The source is an adult in good health.

The CDR3 region is CASSPALSGANVLTF. The CDR3 DNA reads as TGCGCCAGCAGTCCAGCCCTCTCTGGGGCCAACGTCCTGACTTTC. J is TRBJ2-6 and V is TRBV5-1, with D hard to call. The V and J ends lost 5 bases and 0 bases respectively, with 9 bases between them. The CDR3 has 15 residues. Germline lookup yields CDR1 SGHRS and CDR2 YFSETQ. The complete variable domain, with remaining parts taken from reference TRBV5-1 and TRBJ2-6, reads KAGVTQTPRYLIKTRGQQVTLSCSPISGHRSVSWYQQTPGQGLQFLFEYFSETQRNKGNFPGRFSGRQFSNSRSEMNVSTLELGDSALYLCASSPALSGANVLTFGAGSRLTVL.